This TCR beta chain is from a study of molecular identifiers for immune sequencing clone quantification. Findings and limits, study-wide: In naive cells, clones above 20 RNA copies held under 1% of molecules, whereas in effector cells they held over 97%.

Previously reported methods and listed TCR primers produced the bulk TCR libraries. From the PCR reads, TCRdb called clonotypes with MiXCR, one entry per CDR3 protein. The table has roughly 50,000 distinct CDR3 sequences, roughly a third seen once; the top ten hold 3.8%. This clonotype showed up just a few times. Its antigen is undetermined. Germline lookup yields CDR1 LNHDA and CDR2 SQIVND (reference sequence). The V gene lost 10 bases and the J gene lost 5 bases, with 14 bases spanning the gap. The CDR3 covers 13 residues. Sequenced material: naive CD8+ T cells from blood, with Jurkat cell RNA spiked in. Subset defined: FACS-sorted CD8+CD4-CCR7+CD45RA+ naive T cells. This chain uses TRBV19 with TRBJ1-4, with D possibly being TRBD1 (5 bases). The sequence came from a human donor in good health. Some libraries in this study had Jurkat cell RNA spiked in. The CDR3 DNA reads TGTGCCACCGGGGACGGACGGAATGAAAAACTGTTTTTT. It is translated as CATGDGRNEKLFF. Full variable domain (remainder filled in from reference TRBV19 and TRBJ1-4): DGGITQSPKYLFRKEGQNVTLSCEQNLNHDAMYWYRQDPGQGLRLIYYSQIVNDFQKGDIAEGYSVSREKKESFPLTVTSAQKNPTAFYLCATGDGRNEKLFFGSGTQLSVL.